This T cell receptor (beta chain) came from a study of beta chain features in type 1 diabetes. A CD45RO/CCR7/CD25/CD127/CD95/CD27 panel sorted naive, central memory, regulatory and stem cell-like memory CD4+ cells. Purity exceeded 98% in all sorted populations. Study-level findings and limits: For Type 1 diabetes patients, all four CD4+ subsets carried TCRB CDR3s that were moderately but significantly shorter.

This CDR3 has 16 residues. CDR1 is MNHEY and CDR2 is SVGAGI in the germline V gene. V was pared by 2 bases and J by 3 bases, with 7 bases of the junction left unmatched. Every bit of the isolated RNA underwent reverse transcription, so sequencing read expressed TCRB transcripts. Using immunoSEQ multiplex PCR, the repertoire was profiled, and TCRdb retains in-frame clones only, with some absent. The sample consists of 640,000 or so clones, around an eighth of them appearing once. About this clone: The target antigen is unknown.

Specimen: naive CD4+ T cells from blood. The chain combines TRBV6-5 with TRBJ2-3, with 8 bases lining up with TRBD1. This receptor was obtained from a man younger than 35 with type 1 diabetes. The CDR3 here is CASSYNRGTRTDTQYF. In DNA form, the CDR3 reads TGTGCCAGCAGTTACAACAGGGGGACGAGGACAGATACGCAGTATTTT.